The 14 T cell receptor beta chains below all came from one sample that was sequenced in a study of control samples from healthy donors and cancer patients. TCRdb keeps only in-frame clones here, not all; method: immunoSEQ multiplex PCR. The top ten clones hold about an eighth of a sample with about 28,000 clones, roughly 91% of them seen once. Sequencing was performed on PBMCs. These receptors originate from a man aged 50-59 years with lung cancer.

The rearrangement links TRBV5-1 to TRBJ2-5; D remains ambiguous. The CDR3 consists of 14 residues. Trimming cost V 0 bases and J 2 bases, with 8 bases left between them. Germline CDR1 reads SGHRS; CDR2 reads YFSETQ. The CDR3 region has the DNA TGCGCCAGCAGCTTGGCCCCAGGTCAAGAGACCCAGTACTTC. Its translation: CASSLAPGQETQYF.

The rearrangement joins TRBV7-2 to TRBJ2-3; unclear D gene. The CDR3 covers 13 residues. The germline V gene encodes CDR1 SGHTA and CDR2 FQGNSA. With 5 bases removed from V and 1 base from J, the gap between germline ends came to 7 bases. The CDR3 spells CASSRIGTDTQYF. Here the CDR3 DNA reads TGTGCCAGCAGCCGGATAGGCACAGATACGCAGTATTTT.

The rearrangement links TRBV7-3 to TRBJ1-6; D gene uncertain. Germline assignment: CDR1 SGHTA and CDR2 FQGTGA. CDR3 size: 15 residues. V was shortened by 5 bases and J by 6 bases, with 14 bases between the two germline ends. CDR3 region: CASSMYPDGNSPLHF. CDR3 nucleotides: TGTGCCAGCAGCATGTATCCTGACGGTAATTCACCCCTCCACTTT.

This rearrangement joins TRBV5-4 to TRBJ2-7; D is unresolved. The germline V gene encodes CDR1 SGHNT and CDR2 YYREEE (reference sequence). Trimming stripped 2 bases from V and 4 bases from J, with 10 bases between. This CDR3 contains 13 residues. CDR3 nucleotides: TGTGCCAGCAGCTTCGGAGAACAGTACGAGCAGTACTTC. Translation: CASSFGEQYEQYF.

V usage is TRBV24-1 and J usage is TRBJ2-3; D may be TRBD2 (7 bases). This CDR3 has 14 amino acids. The germline V and J ends were trimmed by 9 bases and 0 bases, with 12 bases remaining between them. The germline gives CDR1 KGHDR, CDR2 SFDVKD. CDR3 protein: CATAKGGSTDTQYF. The CDR3 DNA reads TGTGCCACCGCCAAGGGGGGGAGCACAGATACGCAGTATTTT.

The chain recombines TRBV6-6 with TRBJ1-1, with D uncertain. V dropped 6 bases and J dropped 0 bases, with 14 bases sitting between them. The CDR3 runs to 15 residues. Germline V gene lookup returns CDR1 MNHNY and CDR2 SVGAGI (reference sequence). The CDR3 nucleotides read TGTGCCAGCAGCCAGAGGACCTTGCTGAACACTGAAGCTTTCTTT. Its protein is CASSQRTLLNTEAFF.

V gene TRBV5-1 combines with J gene TRBJ2-4; 9 nucleotides agree with TRBD1. Germline values: CDR1 SGHRS, CDR2 YFSETQ. Germline trimming cut 3 bases from V and 2 bases from J; bases unmatched to any gene: 12. The CDR3 loop spans 18 amino acids. The CDR3 region is CASSSGQGTLLTKNIQYF. In DNA, the CDR3 is TGCGCCAGCAGCTCAGGACAGGGGACCTTACTAACCAAAAACATTCAGTACTTC.

CDR3 coding DNA: TGTGCCAGCAGCCCGACTACCACCGGGGAGCTGTTTTTT. This gives the protein CASSPTTTGELFF. The rearrangement uses TRBV7-3 and TRBJ2-2, with D perhaps TRBD2 (5 bases). The V end was cut by 5 bases, the J end by 4 bases, with 8 bases between. The germline CDR1 and CDR2 sequences are SGHTA and FQGTGA. The CDR3 length is 13 residues.

This chain connects TRBV24-1 to TRBJ2-7, with D tentatively TRBD1 (6 bases). Trimming pared 1 base from V and 2 bases from J, leaving 11 bases between. From germline, CDR1 is KGHDR and CDR2 SFDVKD. This CDR3 is 15 amino acids long. CDR3 nucleotide sequence: TGTGCCACCAGTGATTTTTTACAGGGCACCTACGAGCAGTACTTC. This translates into CATSDFLQGTYEQYF.

The gene calls are TRBV3-1 (or the pseudogene TRBV3-2) and TRBJ2-2; TRBD2 aligns across 8 bases. Germline values: CDR1 LGHDT, CDR2 YNNKEL (reference sequence). With V trimmed by 1 base and J by 2 bases, 3 bases remained unmatched. This CDR3 region has 16 residues. CDR3 nucleotide sequence: TGTGCCAGCAGCCAAGCGGGAGGGGGAAACACCGGGGAGCTGTTTTTT. Protein sequence: CASSQAGGGNTGELFF.

The chain combines TRBV5-4 with TRBJ2-5; possible D gene TRBD2, 6 bases. The CDR3 contains 14 residues. Trimming took off 9 bases at V and 7 bases at J, with 22 bases between the two ends. Germline V gene lookup returns CDR1 SGHNT and CDR2 YYREEE (reference sequence). CDR3 sequence: CATTLGQGGLTQYF. The CDR3 coding sequence is TGTGCCACTACCTTGGGGCAGGGAGGTTTGACCCAGTACTTC.

The V gene is TRBV19, the J gene TRBJ1-4, with D perhaps TRBD1 (5 bases). V was pared by 4 bases and J by 0 bases, with 9 bases between. The CDR3 has 15 amino acids. The V gene's germline CDR1 is LNHDA and CDR2 SQIVND (reference sequence). The CDR3 region has the DNA TGTGCCAGTAGTAGACCGGGGGCAACTAATGAAAAACTGTTTTTT. Translation gives CASSRPGATNEKLFF.

The rearrangement links TRBV6-2 or TRBV6-3 to TRBJ2-7, with D uncertain. The CDR3 runs to 12 residues. From germline, CDR1 is MNHEY and CDR2 SVGEGT. The germline V and J ends were trimmed by 6 bases and 4 bases, with 10 bases remaining between them. CDR3 in amino acids: CASSPNLYEQYF. The CDR3 DNA sequence: TGTGCCAGCAGCCCTAATTTATACGAGCAGTACTTC.

This clone was detected only a few times. The rearrangement joins TRBV5-5 to TRBJ1-3, with D possibly matching TRBD1 (6 bases). Germline V gives CDR1 SGHKS, CDR2 YYEKEE (reference sequence). This CDR3 region has 17 residues. V gave up 4 bases and J gave up 0 bases, with 17 bases separating them. The CDR3 DNA sequence: TGTGCCAGCAGCCTTTCGACAGGCCGGAGCTCTGGAAACACCATATATTTT. Its translation: CASSLSTGRSSGNTIYF.